This entry lists 8 T cell receptor beta chains sequenced from one sample in a study of OX40 agonist ivuxolimab in advanced cancers. Here immunoSEQ multiplex PCR was the method, and the copy in TCRdb shows in-frame clones only, minus some. The sample has 35,000 to 45,000 clones, approximately 83% seen once. Sample: CD4+ or CD8+ T cells sorted from blood, taken in a trial of the OX40 agonist ivuxolimab. The receptors here all came from an adult with an advanced solid tumor such as melanoma, head and neck, liver or kidney cancer.

This clone was counted a single time. The chain carries TRBV6-5 and TRBJ2-5; TRBD1 is a possible D gene (6 bases). In germline, CDR1 is MNHEY, CDR2 SVGAGI. The CDR3 contains 13 residues. V lost 6 bases, J lost 2 bases, and 10 bases lay in between. The CDR3: CASRRTDQETQYF. DNA for the CDR3: TGTGCCAGCAGACGGACAGATCAAGAGACCCAGTACTTC.

V is TRBV11-3 and J is TRBJ2-2, with 9 bases that match TRBD1. The ends lost 5 bases at V and 0 bases at J; junction bases unmatched: 4. Germline V gene sequence: CDR1 SGHNT, CDR2 YENEEA. The CDR3 runs to 16 residues. The CDR3 loop reads CASSTRTGANTGELFF. The CDR3, as DNA: TGTGCCAGCAGCACCCGGACAGGGGCGAACACCGGGGAGCTGTTTTTT.

This rearrangement joins TRBV27 to TRBJ2-3; D perhaps matches TRBD2 (6 bases). There are 13 residues in the CDR3. V was shortened by 6 bases and J by 4 bases, with 11 bases between the two germline ends. Germline CDR1 MNHEY, CDR2 SMNVEV (reference sequence). In nucleotides, the CDR3 is TGTGCCAGCAGACCTAGCGTCTCAGATACGCAGTATTTT. Protein: CASRPSVSDTQYF.

This rearrangement joins TRBV7-2 to TRBJ2-1; TRBD2 matches 10 bases. The CDR3 consists of 18 residues. Germline-derived CDR1 and CDR2 are SGHTA and FQGNSA. Trimming removed 3 bases from V and 5 bases from J; junction bases left unmatched: 13. CDR3 region: CASSFITTRTSGNNEQFF. The CDR3 coding sequence is TGTGCCAGCAGCTTCATCACCACCCGGACTAGCGGCAACAATGAGCAGTTCTTC.

The chain joins TRBV9 to TRBJ2-7; D is uncertain. In germline, CDR1 is SGDLS, CDR2 YYNGEE. Trimming took 6 bases from V and 9 from J, leaving 13 bases between them. The CDR3 runs to 11 residues. The CDR3: CASTPPLGQYF. CDR3 DNA sequence: TGTGCCAGCACACCCCCTCTGGGGCAGTACTTC.

The chain has TRBV6-5 and TRBJ2-7, with D possibly TRBD1 on 6 matching bases. CDR3 length: 13 amino acids. Germline CDR1 reads MNHEY; CDR2 reads SVGAGI. V lost 2 bases, J lost 3 bases, and 8 bases lay in between. DNA of the CDR3: TGTGCCAGCAGTTACGGGGACAACTACGAGCAGTACTTC. It specifies CASSYGDNYEQYF.

The V call is TRBV30, the J call TRBJ1-2; TRBD1 is a possible D gene (6 bases). This CDR3 comprises 13 residues. Per the germline V gene, CDR1 is GTSNPN and CDR2 is SVGIG (reference sequence). V dropped 3 bases and J dropped 7 bases, with 15 bases sitting between them. As DNA, the CDR3 is TGTGCCTGGAGCCCGGGCAGGGGAGTTGGCTACACCTTC. It yields the protein CAWSPGRGVGYTF.

The chain is built from TRBV29-1 and TRBJ1-5; 7 bases are a match to TRBD1. This CDR3 has 15 amino acids. The V and J ends lost 4 bases and 7 bases, in that order; junction bases with no gene match: 13. Germline CDR1 reads SQVTM; CDR2 reads ANQGSEA. CDR3 protein: CSVVSEQGRGQPQHF. The DNA for the CDR3 is TGCAGCGTTGTTAGCGAACAGGGGAGAGGGCAGCCCCAGCATTTT. The entire variable domain, with the rest obtained from reference TRBV29-1 and TRBJ1-5, is as follows: SAVISQKPSRDICQRGTSLTIQCQVDSQVTMMFWYRQQPGQSLTLIATANQGSEATYESGFVIDKFPISRPNLTFSTLTVSNMSPEDSSIYLCSVVSEQGRGQPQHFGDGTRLSIL.